This T cell receptor beta chain was sequenced during a study of cytomegalovirus exposure and HLA in healthy donors. Across the whole study: T cells numbering around 170 million yielded 100 million to 120 million unique TCR beta sequences in an earlier analysis.

Primers included in the PCR were 60 Vbeta and 13 Jbeta primers. Clones were read by immunoSEQ multiplex PCR, and TCRdb kept only the in-frame ones, dropping some. Among about 140,000 clones listed, approximately 80% were seen once. Notes on this clone: Its antigen remains unidentified.

Study results and caveats: The productive fraction for most TCR beta V segments was about 90% or about 30% in an earlier analysis. The classifier reportedly diagnosed cytomegalovirus status with high specificity and sensitivity.

CDR1 and CDR2 (germline): SGHNT, YYREEE (reference sequence). The CDR3 has 14 residues. Trimming left V 4 bases short and J 6 bases short, with 11 bases between. Sequenced material: PBMCs. The rearrangement uses TRBV5-4 and TRBJ1-6; possibly TRBD1 for D (5 bases). The TCR comes from a male donor in good health and CMV-seronegative. Here the CDR3 DNA reads TGTGCCAGCAGCCTCGGGGGGATTAATTCACCCCTCCACTTT. It specifies CASSLGGINSPLHF.